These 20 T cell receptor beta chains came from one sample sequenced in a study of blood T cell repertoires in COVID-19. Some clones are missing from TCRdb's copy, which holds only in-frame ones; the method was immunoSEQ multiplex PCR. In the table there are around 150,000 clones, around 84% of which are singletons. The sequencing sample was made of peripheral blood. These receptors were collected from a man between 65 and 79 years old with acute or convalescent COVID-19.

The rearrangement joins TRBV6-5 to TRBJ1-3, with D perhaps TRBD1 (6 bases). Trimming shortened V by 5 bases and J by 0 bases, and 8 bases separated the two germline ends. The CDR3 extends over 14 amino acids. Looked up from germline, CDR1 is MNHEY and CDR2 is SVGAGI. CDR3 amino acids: CASSRDTSGNTIYF. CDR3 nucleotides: TGTGCCAGCAGTAGGGACACCTCTGGAAACACCATATATTTT.

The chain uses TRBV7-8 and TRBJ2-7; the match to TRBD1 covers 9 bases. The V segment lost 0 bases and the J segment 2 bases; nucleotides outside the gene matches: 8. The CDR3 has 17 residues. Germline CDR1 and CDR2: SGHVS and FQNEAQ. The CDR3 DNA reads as TGTGCCAGCAGCTTAGCGATCGGGACAGGGATTCCCTACGAGCAGTACTTC. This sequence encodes CASSLAIGTGIPYEQYF.

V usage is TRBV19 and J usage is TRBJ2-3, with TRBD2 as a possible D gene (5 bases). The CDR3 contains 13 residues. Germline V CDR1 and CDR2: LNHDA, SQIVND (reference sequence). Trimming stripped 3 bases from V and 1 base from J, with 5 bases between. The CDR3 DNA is TGTGCCAGTAGTATGGGAGGCACAGATACGCAGTATTTT. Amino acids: CASSMGGTDTQYF.

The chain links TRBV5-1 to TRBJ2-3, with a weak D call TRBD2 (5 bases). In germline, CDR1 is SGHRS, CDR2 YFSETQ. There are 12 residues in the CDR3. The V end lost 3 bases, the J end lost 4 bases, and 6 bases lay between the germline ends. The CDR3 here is CASSSGADTQYF. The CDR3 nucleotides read TGCGCCAGCAGCTCCGGGGCAGATACGCAGTATTTT.

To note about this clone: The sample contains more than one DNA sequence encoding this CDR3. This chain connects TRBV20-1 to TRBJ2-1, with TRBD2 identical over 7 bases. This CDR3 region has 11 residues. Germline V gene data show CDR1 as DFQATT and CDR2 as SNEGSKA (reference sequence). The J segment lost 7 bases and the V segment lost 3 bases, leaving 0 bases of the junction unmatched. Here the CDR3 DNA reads TGCAGTGCTAGGCGGGGGAATGAGCAGTTCTTC. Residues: CSARRGNEQFF.

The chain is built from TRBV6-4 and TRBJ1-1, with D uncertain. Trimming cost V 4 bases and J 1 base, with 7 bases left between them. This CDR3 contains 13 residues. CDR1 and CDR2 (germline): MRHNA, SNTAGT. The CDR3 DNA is TGTGCCAGCAGTGCTGAGGAGAACACTGAAGCTTTCTTT. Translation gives CASSAEENTEAFF.

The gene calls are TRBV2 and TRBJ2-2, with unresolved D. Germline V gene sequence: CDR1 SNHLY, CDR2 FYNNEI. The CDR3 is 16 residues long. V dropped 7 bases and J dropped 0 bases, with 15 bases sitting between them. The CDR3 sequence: CASTGSAATNTGELFF. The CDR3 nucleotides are TGTGCCAGCACCGGTAGTGCGGCGACGAACACCGGGGAGCTGTTTTTT.

The CDR3 is CASSVSLAGGNNEQFF. In DNA form, the CDR3 reads TGTGCCAGCAGCGTTTCTTTAGCGGGGGGGAACAATGAGCAGTTCTTC. The chain links TRBV7-3 to TRBJ2-1; 11 bases fit TRBD2. The CDR3 spans 16 residues. Germline lookup yields CDR1 SGHTA and CDR2 FQGTGA. V lost 5 bases to trimming and J lost 5 bases; unmatched junction nucleotides: 8.

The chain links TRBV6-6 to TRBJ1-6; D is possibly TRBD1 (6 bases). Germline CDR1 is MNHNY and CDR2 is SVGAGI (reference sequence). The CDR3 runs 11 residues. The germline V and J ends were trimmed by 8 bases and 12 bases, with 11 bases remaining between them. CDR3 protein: CASRDTRPLHF. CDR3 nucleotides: TGTGCCAGCCGGGACACCCGACCCCTCCACTTT.

The CDR3 DNA reads TGTGCCAGTAGCCCGATGACAGGGGTGAACACTGAAGCTTTCTTT. As protein: CASSPMTGVNTEAFF. The chain recombines TRBV19 with TRBJ1-1; TRBD1 aligns across 8 bases. The CDR3 has 15 amino acids. Trimming cost V 6 bases and J 0 bases; bases outside gene matches: 6. Germline V gives CDR1 LNHDA, CDR2 SQIVND (reference sequence).

The CDR3 DNA reads as TGTGCCAGCAGCTTGGAGGGCAGAGAAGCCTTCTATGGCTACACCTTC. Protein sequence: CASSLEGREAFYGYTF. This chain links TRBV13 with TRBJ1-2; D is uncertain. V was clipped by 3 bases and J by 4 bases, with 18 bases between them. Germline assignment: CDR1 PRHDT and CDR2 FYEKMQ (reference sequence). CDR3 size: 16 residues.

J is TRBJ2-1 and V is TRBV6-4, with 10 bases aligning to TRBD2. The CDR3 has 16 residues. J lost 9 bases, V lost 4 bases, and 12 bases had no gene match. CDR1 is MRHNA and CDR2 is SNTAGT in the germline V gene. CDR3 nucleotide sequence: TGTGCCAGCAGTGTAACGCCAGCGGGGGGGCCGGGTGAGCAGTTCTTC. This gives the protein CASSVTPAGGPGEQFF.

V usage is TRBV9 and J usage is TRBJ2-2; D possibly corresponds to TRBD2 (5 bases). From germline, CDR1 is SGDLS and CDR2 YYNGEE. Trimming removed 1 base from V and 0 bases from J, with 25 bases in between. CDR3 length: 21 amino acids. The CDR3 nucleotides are TGTGCCAGCAGCGTACTTCCAGAACCGGGGTGGGTATCCTCGAACACCGGGGAGCTGTTTTTT. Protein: CASSVLPEPGWVSSNTGELFF.

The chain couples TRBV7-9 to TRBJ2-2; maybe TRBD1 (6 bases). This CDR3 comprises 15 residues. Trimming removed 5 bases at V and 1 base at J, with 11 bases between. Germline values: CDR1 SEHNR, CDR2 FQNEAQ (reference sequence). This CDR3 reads CASSRRDKNTGELFF. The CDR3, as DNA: TGTGCCAGCAGCAGACGGGACAAGAACACCGGGGAGCTGTTTTTT.

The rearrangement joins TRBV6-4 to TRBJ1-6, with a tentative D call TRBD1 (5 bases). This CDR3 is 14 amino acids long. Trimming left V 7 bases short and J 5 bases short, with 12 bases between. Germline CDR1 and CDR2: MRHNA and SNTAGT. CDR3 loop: CASNRTIHNSPLHF. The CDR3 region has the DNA TGTGCCAGCAATAGGACAATTCATAATTCACCCCTCCACTTT.

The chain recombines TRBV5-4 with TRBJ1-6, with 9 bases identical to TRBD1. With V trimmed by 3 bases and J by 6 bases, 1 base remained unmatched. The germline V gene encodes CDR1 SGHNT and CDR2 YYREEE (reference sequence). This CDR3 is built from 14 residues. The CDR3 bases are TGTGCCAGCAGCTCGGACAGGGGTAATTCACCCCTCCACTTT. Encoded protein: CASSSDRGNSPLHF.

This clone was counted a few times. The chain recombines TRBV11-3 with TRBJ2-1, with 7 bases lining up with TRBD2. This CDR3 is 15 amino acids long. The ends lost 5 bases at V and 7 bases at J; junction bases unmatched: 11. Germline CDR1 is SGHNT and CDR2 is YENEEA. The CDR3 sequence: CASSPQAASGNEQFF. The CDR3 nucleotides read TGTGCCAGCAGCCCGCAAGCCGCTAGCGGAAATGAGCAGTTCTTC.

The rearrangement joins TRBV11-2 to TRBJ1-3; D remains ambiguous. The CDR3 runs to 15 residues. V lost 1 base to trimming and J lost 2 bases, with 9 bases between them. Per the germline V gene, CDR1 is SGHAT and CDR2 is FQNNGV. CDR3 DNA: TGTGCCAGCAGCTTAGCCGGGTTGGCTGGAAACACCATATATTTT. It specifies CASSLAGLAGNTIYF.

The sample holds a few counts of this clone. The CDR3 DNA reads TGTGCCAGTATGCAGGGGGTGATCTCCTATAATTCACCCCTCCACTTT. Its protein is CASMQGVISYNSPLHF. The V gene is TRBV19, the J gene TRBJ1-6; 7 bases fit TRBD1. The CDR3 runs to 16 residues. The V gene's germline CDR1 is LNHDA and CDR2 SQIVND (reference sequence). The ends lost 7 bases at V and 0 bases at J; junction bases unmatched: 6. The variable domain in full, completed from reference TRBV19 and TRBJ1-6, reads DGGITQSPKYLFRKEGQNVTLSCEQNLNHDAMYWYRQDPGQGLRLIYYSQIVNDFQKGDIAEGYSVSREKKESFPLTVTSAQKNPTAFYLCASMQGVISYNSPLHFGNGTRLTVT.

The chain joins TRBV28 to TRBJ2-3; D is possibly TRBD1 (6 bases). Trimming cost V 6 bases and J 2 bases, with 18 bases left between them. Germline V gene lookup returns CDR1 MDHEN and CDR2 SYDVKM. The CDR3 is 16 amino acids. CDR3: CASSSPRTALTDTQYF. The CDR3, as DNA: TGTGCCAGCAGCTCTCCCCGGACAGCTCTCACAGATACGCAGTATTTT.